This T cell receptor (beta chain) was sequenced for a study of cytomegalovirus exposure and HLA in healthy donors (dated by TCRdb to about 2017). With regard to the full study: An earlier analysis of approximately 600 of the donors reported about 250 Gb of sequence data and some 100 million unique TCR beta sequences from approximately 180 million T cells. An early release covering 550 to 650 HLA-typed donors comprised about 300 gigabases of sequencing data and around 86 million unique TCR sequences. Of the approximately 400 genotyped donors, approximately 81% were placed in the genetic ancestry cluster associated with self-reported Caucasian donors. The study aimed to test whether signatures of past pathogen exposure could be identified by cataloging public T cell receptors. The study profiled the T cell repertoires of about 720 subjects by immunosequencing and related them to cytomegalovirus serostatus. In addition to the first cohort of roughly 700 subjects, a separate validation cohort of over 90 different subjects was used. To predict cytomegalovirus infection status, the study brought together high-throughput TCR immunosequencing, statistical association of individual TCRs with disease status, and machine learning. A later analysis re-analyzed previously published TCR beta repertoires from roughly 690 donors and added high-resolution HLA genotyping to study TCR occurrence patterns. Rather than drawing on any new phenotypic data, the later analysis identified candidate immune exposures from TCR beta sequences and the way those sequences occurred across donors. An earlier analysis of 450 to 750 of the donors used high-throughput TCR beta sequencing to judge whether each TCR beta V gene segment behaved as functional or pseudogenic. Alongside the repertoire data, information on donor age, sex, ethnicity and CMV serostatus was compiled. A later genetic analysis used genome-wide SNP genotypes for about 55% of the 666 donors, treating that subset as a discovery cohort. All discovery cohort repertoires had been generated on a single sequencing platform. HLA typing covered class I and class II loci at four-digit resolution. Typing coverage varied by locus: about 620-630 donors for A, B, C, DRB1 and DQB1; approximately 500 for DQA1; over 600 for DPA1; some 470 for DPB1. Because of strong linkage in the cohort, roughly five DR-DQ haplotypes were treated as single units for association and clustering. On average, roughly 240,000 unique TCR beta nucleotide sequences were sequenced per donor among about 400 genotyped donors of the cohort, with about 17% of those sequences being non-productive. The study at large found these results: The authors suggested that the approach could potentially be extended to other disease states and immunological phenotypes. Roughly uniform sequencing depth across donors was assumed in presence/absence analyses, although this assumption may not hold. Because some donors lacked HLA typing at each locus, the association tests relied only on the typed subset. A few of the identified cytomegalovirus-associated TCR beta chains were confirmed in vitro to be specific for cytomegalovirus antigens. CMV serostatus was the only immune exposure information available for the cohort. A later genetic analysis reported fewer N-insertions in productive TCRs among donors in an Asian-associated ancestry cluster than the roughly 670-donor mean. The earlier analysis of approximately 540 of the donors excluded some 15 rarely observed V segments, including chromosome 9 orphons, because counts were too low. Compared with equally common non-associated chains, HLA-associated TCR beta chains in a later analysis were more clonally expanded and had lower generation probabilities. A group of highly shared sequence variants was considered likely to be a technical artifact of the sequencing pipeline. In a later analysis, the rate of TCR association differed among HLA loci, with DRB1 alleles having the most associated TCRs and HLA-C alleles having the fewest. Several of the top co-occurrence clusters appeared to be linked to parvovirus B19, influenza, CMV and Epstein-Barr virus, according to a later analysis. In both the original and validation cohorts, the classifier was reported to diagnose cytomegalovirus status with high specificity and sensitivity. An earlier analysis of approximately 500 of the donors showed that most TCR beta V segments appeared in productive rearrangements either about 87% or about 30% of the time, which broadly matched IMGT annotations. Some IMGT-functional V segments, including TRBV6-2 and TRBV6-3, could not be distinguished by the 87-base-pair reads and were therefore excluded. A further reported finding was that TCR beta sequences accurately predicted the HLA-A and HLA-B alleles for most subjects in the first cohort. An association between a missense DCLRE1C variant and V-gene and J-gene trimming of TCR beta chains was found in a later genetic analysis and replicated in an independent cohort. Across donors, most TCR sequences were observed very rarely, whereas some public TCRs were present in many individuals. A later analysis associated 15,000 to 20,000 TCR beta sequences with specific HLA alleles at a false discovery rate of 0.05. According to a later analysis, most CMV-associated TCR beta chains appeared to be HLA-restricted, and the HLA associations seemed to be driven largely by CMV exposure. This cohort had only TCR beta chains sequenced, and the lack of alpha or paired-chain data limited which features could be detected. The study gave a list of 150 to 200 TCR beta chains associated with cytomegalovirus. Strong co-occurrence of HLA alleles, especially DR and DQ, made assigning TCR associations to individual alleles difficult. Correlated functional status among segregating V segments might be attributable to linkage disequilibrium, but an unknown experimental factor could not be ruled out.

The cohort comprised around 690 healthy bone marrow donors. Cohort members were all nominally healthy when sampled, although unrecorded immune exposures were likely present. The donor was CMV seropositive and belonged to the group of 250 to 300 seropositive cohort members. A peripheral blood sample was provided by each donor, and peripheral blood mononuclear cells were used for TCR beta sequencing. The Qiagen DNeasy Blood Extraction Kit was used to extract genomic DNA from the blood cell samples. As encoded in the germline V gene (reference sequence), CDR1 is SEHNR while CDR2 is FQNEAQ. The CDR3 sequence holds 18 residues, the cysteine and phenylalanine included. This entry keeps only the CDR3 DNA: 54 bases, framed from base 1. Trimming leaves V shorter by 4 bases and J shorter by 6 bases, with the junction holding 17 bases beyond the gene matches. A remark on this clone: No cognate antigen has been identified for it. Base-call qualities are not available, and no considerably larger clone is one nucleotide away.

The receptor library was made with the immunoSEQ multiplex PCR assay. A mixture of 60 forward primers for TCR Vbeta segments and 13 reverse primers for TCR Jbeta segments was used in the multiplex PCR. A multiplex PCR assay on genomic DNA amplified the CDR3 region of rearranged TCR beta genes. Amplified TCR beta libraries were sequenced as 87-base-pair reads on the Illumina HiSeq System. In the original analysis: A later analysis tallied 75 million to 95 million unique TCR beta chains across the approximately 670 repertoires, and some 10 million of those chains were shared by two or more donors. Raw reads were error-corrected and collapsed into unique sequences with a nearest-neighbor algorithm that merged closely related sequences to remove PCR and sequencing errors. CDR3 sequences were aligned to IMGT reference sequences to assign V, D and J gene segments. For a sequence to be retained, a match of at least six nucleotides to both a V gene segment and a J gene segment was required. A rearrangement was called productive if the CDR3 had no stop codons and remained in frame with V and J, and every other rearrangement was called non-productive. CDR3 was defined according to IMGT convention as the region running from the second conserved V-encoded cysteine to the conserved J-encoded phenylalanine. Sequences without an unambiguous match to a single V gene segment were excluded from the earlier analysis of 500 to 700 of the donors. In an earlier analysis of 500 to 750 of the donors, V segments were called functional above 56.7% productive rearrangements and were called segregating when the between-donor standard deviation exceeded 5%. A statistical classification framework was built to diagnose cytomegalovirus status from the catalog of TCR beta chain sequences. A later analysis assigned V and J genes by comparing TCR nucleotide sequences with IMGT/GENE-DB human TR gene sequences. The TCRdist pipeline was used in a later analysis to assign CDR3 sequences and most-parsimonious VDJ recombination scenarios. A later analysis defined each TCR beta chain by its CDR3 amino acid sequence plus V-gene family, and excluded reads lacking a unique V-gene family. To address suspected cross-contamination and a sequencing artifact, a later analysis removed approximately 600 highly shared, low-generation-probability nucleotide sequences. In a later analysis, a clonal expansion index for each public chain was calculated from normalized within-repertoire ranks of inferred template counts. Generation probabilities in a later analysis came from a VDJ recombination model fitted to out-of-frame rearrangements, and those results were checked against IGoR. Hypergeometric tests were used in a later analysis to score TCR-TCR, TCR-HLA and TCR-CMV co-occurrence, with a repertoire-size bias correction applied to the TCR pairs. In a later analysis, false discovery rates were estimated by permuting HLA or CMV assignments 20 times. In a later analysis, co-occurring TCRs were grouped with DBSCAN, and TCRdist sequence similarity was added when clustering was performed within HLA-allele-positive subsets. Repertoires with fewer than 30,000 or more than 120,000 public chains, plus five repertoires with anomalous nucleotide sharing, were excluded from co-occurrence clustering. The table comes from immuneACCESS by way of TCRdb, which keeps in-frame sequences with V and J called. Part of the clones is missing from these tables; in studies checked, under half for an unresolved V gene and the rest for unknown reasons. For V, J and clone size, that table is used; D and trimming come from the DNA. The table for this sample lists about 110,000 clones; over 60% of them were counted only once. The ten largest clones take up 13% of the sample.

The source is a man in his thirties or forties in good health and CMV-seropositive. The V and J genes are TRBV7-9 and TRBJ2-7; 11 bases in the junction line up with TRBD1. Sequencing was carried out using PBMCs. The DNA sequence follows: TGTGCCAGCAGCTCCCCGGGCCCCTTCCGGGACAGGGGGAGCGAGCAGTACTTC. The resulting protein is CASSSPGPFRDRGSEQYF.